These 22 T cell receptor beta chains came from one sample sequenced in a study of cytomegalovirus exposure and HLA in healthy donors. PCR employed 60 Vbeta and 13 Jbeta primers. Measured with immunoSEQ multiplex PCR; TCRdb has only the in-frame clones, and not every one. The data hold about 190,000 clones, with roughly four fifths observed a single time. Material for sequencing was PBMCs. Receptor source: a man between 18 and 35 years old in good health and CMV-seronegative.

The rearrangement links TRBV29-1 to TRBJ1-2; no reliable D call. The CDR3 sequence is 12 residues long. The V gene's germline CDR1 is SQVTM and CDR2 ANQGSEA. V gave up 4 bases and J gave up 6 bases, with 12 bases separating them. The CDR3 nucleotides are TGCAGCGTTGTGGGGAGTCAGGATGGCTACACCTTC. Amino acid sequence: CSVVGSQDGYTF.

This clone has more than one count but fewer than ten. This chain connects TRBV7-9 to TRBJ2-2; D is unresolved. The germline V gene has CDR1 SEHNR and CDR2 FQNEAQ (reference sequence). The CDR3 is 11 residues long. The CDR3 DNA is TGTGCGCGGTCCTTGGCCGGGGAGCTGTTTTTT. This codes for CARSLAGELFF.

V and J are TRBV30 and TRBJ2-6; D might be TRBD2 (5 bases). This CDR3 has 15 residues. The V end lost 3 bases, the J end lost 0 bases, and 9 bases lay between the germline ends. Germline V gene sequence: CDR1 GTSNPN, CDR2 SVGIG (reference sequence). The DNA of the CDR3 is TGTGCCTGGAGCGGGGTCCTCTCTGGGGCCAACGTCCTGACTTTC. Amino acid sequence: CAWSGVLSGANVLTF.

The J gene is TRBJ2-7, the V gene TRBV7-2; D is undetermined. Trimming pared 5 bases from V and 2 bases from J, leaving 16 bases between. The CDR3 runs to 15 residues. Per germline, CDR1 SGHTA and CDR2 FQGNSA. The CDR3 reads CASSPGLGVAYEQYF. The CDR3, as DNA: TGTGCCAGCAGCCCCGGTCTAGGCGTAGCCTACGAGCAGTACTTC.

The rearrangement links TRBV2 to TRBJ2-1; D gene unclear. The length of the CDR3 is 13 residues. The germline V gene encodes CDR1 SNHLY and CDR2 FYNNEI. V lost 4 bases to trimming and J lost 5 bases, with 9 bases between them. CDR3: CASSVESHNEQFF. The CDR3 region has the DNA TGTGCCAGCAGTGTGGAGAGCCACAATGAGCAGTTCTTC.

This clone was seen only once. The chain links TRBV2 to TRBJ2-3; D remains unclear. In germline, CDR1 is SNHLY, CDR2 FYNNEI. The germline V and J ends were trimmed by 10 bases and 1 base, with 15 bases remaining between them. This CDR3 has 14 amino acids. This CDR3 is CATNSPLRTDTQYF. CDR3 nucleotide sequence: TGTGCCACAAACTCTCCGCTCCGCACAGATACGCAGTATTTT.

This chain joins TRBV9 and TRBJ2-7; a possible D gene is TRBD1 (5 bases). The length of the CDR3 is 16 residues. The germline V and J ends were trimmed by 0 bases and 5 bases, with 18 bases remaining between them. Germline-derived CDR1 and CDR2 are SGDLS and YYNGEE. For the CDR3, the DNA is TGTGCCAGCAGCGTAGGTCAACCCCAGGAAGGGGACGAGCAGTACTTC. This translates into CASSVGQPQEGDEQYF.

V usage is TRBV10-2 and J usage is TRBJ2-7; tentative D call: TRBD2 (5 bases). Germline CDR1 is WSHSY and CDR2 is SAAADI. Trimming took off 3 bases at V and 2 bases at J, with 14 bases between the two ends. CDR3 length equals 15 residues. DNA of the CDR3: TGCGCCAGCAGTGAAGCTCCGATAGCGCCCTACGAGCAGTACTTC. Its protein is CASSEAPIAPYEQYF.

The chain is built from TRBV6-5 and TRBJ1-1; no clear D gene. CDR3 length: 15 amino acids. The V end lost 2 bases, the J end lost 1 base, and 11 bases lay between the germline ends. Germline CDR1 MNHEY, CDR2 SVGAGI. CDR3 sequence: CASSYAAVKNTEAFF. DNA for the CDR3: TGTGCCAGCAGTTACGCGGCAGTTAAGAACACTGAAGCTTTCTTT.

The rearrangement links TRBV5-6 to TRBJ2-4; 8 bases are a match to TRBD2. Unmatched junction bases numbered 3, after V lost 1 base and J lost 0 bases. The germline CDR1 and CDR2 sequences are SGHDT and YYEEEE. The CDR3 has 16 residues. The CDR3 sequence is CASSLWLAGAKNIQYF. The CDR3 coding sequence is TGTGCCAGCAGCTTGTGGCTAGCGGGAGCCAAAAACATTCAGTACTTC.

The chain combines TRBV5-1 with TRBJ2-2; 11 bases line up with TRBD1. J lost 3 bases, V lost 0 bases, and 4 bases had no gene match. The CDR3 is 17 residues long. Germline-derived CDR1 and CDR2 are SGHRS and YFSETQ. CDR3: CASSLEGTGGYTGELFF. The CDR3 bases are TGCGCCAGCAGCTTGGAAGGGACAGGGGGTTACACCGGGGAGCTGTTTTTT.

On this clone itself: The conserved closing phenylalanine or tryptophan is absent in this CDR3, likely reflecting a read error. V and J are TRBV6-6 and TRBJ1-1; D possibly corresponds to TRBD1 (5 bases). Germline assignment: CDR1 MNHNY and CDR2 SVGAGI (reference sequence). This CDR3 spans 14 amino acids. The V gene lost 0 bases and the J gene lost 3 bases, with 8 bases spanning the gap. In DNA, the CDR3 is TGTGCCAGCAGTTACTCGCGGGGGGACACTGAAGCTTTCCTT. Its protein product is CASSYSRGDTEAFL.

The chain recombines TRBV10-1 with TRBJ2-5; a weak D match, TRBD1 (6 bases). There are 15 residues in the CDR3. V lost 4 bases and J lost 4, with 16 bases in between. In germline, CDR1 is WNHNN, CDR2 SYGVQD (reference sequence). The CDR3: CASSVLRQGGETQYF. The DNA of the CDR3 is TGCGCCAGCAGTGTACTGCGCCAAGGGGGAGAGACCCAGTACTTC.

CDR3 protein: CAWSRGVDGRAYNEQFF. In DNA, the CDR3 is TGTGCCTGGTCCAGGGGGGTGGACGGGAGGGCCTACAATGAGCAGTTCTTC. This chain uses TRBV30 with TRBJ2-1; tentative D call: TRBD2 (8 bases). Germline V gene lookup returns CDR1 GTSNPN and CDR2 SVGIG (reference sequence). The CDR3 loop spans 17 amino acids. V lost 5 bases to trimming and J lost 2 bases, with 22 bases between them.

CDR3 residues: CASSLSSYEQYF. CDR3 nucleotides: TGTGCCAGCAGTTTGAGCTCCTACGAGCAGTACTTC. This rearrangement joins TRBV28 to TRBJ2-7; unclear D gene. Germline CDR1 reads MDHEN; CDR2 reads SYDVKM. The V end was cut by 3 bases, the J end by 0 bases, with 3 bases between. The CDR3 covers 12 residues.

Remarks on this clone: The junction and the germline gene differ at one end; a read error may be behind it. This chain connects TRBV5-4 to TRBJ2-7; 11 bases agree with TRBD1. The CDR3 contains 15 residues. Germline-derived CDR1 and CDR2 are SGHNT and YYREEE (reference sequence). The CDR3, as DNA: TGTGCCAGCAGTTTGGACAGGGGGCGCCCTTACGAGCAGTACTTC. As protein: CASSLDRGRPYEQYF.

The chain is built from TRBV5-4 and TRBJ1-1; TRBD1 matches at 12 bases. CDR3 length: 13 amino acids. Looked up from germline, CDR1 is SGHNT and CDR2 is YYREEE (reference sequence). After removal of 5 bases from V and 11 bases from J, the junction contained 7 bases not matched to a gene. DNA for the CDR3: TGTGCCAGCAGAGCGGGACAGGGGGCGCGGGCTTTCTTT. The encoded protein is CASRAGQGARAFF. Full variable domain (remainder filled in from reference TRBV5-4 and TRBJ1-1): ETGVTQSPTHLIKTRGQQVTLRCSSQSGHNTVSWYQQALGQGPQFIFQYYREEENGRGNFPPRFSGLQFPNYSSELNVNALELDDSALYLCASRAGQGARAFFGQGTRLTVV.

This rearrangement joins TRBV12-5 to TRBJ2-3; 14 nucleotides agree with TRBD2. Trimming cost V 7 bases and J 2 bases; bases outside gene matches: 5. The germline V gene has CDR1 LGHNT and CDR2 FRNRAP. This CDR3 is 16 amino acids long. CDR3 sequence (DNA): TGTGCTAGTGCCCGGGGACTAGCGGGAGTCACAGATACGCAGTATTTT. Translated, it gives CASARGLAGVTDTQYF.

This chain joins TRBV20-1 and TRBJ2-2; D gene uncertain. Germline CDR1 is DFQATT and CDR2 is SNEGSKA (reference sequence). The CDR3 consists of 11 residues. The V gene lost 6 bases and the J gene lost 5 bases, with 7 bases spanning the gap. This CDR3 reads CSAPGTGELFF. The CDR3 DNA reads TGCAGTGCGCCCGGTACCGGGGAGCTGTTTTTT.

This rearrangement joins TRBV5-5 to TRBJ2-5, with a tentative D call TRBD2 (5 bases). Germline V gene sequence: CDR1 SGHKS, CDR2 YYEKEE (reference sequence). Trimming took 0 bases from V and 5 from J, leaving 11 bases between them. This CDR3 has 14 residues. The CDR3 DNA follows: TGTGCCAGCAGCTTGGCCTACGGGATGGAGACCCAGTACTTC. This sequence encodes CASSLAYGMETQYF.

This chain's CDR3 is CASSLKSGSYEQYF. In DNA, the CDR3 is TGTGCCAGCAGCTTGAAGTCCGGGTCCTACGAGCAGTACTTC. The genes are TRBV5-4 and TRBJ2-7, with D hard to call. The CDR3 loop spans 14 amino acids. V lost 1 base to trimming and J lost 1 base, with 9 bases between them. Germline assignment: CDR1 SGHNT and CDR2 YYREEE (reference sequence).

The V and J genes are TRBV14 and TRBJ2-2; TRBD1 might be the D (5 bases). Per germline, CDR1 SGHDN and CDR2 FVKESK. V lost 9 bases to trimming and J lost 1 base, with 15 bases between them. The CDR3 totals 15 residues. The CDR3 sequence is CASPLYQGNTGELFF. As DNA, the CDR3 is TGTGCCAGTCCCTTATATCAGGGGAACACCGGGGAGCTGTTTTTT.